The 9 T cell receptor beta chains given below trace back to one sample, sequenced in a study of patients and donors after allogeneic stem cell transplantation. TCRdb re-called the RT-PCR reads through MiXCR, storing one row per CDR3 protein. The table lists about 410,000 distinct CDR3 sequences, roughly 17% of them singletons. Sequenced: blood, either unsorted or a sorted T cell fraction (not recorded which). Receptors originate from a human donor who was either an allogeneic HSCT recipient or a stem cell or donor lymphocyte infusion donor (not recorded which). It is not recorded whose cells these are; they may come from a transplant donor.

This clonotype appeared a few times. The chain joins TRBV13 to TRBJ2-6; unclear D gene. The CDR3 has 17 residues. Between the trimmed V and J ends, which lost 2 bases and 4 bases, there was a span of 15 bases. Germline assignment: CDR1 PRHDT and CDR2 FYEKMQ (reference sequence). For the CDR3, the DNA is TGTGCCAGCAGCTTAAGTCTTCCCGGACCCGGGGCCAACGTCCTGACTTTC. Its translation: CASSLSLPGPGANVLTF.

This rearrangement joins TRBV5-1 to TRBJ1-6; D is possibly TRBD1 (6 bases). V shed 1 base and J shed 12 bases, with 14 bases lying between them. Germline lookup yields CDR1 SGHRS and CDR2 YFSETQ. CDR3 length equals 14 residues. CDR3 sequence: CASSLSRDTQPLHF. CDR3 sequence (DNA): TGCGCCAGCAGCTTGTCTAGGGACACCCAACCCCTCCACTTT.

The chain carries TRBV11-3 and TRBJ1-5; D is unresolved. Germline lookup yields CDR1 SGHNT and CDR2 YENEEA. The germline V and J ends were trimmed by 2 bases and 6 bases, with 8 bases remaining between them. The CDR3 contains 13 residues. The chain's CDR3 is CASSLSQSQPQHF. CDR3 nucleotide sequence: TGTGCCAGCAGCTTATCCCAGTCTCAGCCCCAGCATTTT.

There are a few counts of this clonotype. V gene TRBV5-1 combines with J gene TRBJ2-3; possibly TRBD2 for D (5 bases). The germline V gene has CDR1 SGHRS and CDR2 YFSETQ. The CDR3 has 15 amino acids. Trimming removed 0 bases from V and 4 bases from J, with 12 bases in between. CDR3 nucleotides: TGCGCCAGCAGCTTGGGAGGGAGTGGCGCAGATACGCAGTATTTT. This sequence encodes CASSLGGSGADTQYF.

The chain employs TRBV7-9 and TRBJ2-1; tentatively, D is TRBD2 (5 bases). V was trimmed by 5 bases and J by 12 bases, leaving 17 bases between them. CDR3 size: 13 residues. Germline lookup yields CDR1 SEHNR and CDR2 FQNEAQ (reference sequence). CDR3 region: CASSPIDRGGQFF. DNA of the CDR3: TGTGCCAGCAGCCCCATTGACCGGGGTGGGCAGTTCTTC.

This clonotype was observed a few times. The chain joins TRBV12-3 or TRBV12-4 to TRBJ1-1; D is perhaps TRBD1 (5 bases). V lost 7 bases and J lost 5, with 14 bases in between. The CDR3 runs 13 residues. The CDR3: CASTSGTGTEAFF. CDR3 bases: TGTGCCAGCACTTCAGGGACGGGGACTGAAGCTTTCTTT.

This clonotype has only a few counts. The chain employs TRBV29-1 and TRBJ1-2; TRBD1 is a possible D gene (5 bases). The V gene lost 6 bases and the J gene lost 4 bases, with 12 bases spanning the gap. Germline CDR1 SQVTM, CDR2 ANQGSEA. The CDR3 is 12 residues long. CDR3 sequence: CSVVTASYGYTF. The CDR3 DNA reads as TGCAGCGTCGTGACAGCCTCCTATGGCTACACCTTC. Using reference TRBV29-1 and TRBJ1-2 for the parts outside the CDR3, the full variable domain is SAVISQKPSRDICQRGTSLTIQCQVDSQVTMMFWYRQQPGQSLTLIATANQGSEATYESGFVIDKFPISRPNLTFSTLTVSNMSPEDSSIYLCSVVTASYGYTFGSGTRLTVV.

The sample holds a few counts of this clonotype. The J gene is TRBJ1-1, the V gene TRBV20-1, with D possibly being TRBD1 (6 bases). The germline CDR1 and CDR2 sequences are DFQATT and SNEGSKA (reference sequence). V was clipped by 0 bases and J by 0 bases, with 17 bases between them. The CDR3 spans 17 residues. The CDR3: CSARDAGVRGVNTEAFF. CDR3 bases: TGCAGTGCTAGAGACGCCGGAGTCAGGGGAGTGAACACTGAAGCTTTCTTT.

V and J are TRBV21-1 and TRBJ1-6. TRBV21-1 is annotated as a pseudogene. The CDR3 runs to 15 residues. CDR3 region: CASSKPRSLNSPLHF. The CDR3 nucleotides are TGTGCCAGCAGCAAACCGCGCAGCTTAAATTCACCCCTCCACTTT.